This T cell receptor beta chain was obtained from a study of blood T cell repertoires in COVID-19. V dropped 2 bases and J dropped 1 base, with 11 bases sitting between them. CDR3 length: 16 amino acids. The germline V gene encodes CDR1 MNHNY and CDR2 SVGAGI (reference sequence). Here immunoSEQ multiplex PCR was the method, and the copy in TCRdb shows in-frame clones only, minus some. The table includes 150,000 or so clones, 84% detected once. The J gene is TRBJ1-4, the V gene TRBV6-6; D is uncertain. Sequencing used peripheral blood. The TCR sequence derives from a human donor in a cohort sampled during active COVID-19. CDR3 protein: CASSYVVLRTNEKLFF. For the CDR3, the DNA is TGTGCCAGCAGTTACGTAGTTCTTAGAACTAATGAAAAACTGTTTTTT.